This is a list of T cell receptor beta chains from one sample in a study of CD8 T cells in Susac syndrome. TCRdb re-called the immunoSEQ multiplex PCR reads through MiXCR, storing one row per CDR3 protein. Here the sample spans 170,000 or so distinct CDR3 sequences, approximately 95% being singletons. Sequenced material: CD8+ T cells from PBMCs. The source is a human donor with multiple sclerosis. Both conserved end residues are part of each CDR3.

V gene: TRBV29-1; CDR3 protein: CSVEARQGVTEAFF
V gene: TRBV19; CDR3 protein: CATRQAHYGYTF
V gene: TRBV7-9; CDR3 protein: CASSHPAGSGETQYF
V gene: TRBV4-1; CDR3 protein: CASSQGGSPTGELFF
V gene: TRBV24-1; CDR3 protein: CATSEPGLDDEQFF
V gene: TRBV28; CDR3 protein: CASSLVRRIEAFF
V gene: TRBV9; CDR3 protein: CASSAIRDRTPNYGYTF
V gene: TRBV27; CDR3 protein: CASSSGTGAVSFYGYTF
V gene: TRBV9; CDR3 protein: CASSVGTSAFNEQFF
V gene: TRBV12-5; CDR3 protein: CASGLVRERFF
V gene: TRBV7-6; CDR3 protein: CASSLVVDIDEQYF
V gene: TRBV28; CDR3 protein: CASSLRTDGVLFF
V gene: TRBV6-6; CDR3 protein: CASSSSGGDTDTQYF
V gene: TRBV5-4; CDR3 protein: CASSPGHLNYGYTF
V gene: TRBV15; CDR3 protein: CATSRRNGGYTF
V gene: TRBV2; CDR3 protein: CASSDWRKETQYF
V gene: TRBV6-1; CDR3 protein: CASSVGTRSYNEQFF
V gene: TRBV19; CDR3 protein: CASSIASNQPQHF
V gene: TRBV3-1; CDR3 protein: CASSPVGGSSEKLFF
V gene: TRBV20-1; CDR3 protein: CSARERQSSYEQYF
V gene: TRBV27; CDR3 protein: CASSLWDLRSSYNEQFF
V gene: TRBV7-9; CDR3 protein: CASSLESGVRGEQYF
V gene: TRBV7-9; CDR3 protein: CASSPRGMEQFF
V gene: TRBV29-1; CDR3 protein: CSGYRGRAGTEAFF
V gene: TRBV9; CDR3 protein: CASSVQGDPGELFF
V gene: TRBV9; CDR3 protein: CASSEAPAGPWEQYF
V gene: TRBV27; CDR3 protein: CASSLSIRNEQFF
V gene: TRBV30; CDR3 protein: CAWSVDNGQPQHF
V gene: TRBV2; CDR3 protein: CASYNYGYTF
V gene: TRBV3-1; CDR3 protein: CASSQVPGSEQFF
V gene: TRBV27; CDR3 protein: CASSSQRLGETQYF
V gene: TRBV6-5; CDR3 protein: CASSDDNQPQHF
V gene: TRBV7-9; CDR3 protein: CASSLDGEYEQYF
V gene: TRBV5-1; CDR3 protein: CASSLAIGGKHDEQFF
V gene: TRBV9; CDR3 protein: CASSVDPGSGSYEQYF
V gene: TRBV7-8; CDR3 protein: CASSHPLAGKFTDTQYF
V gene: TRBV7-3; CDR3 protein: CASSLNAGADSPLHF
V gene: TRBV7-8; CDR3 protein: CASSFLKETQYF
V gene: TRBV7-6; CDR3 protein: CASSLGASGIEQYF
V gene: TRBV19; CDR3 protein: CASSSRTGSSYEQYF
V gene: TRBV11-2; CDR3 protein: CASSLGVGGHEQYF
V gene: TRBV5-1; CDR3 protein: CASSFRSAGGYEQYF
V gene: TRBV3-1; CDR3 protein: CASSEPGNEQFF
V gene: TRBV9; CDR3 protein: CASSRVIGNSPLHF
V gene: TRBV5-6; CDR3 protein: CASSTTVLYGYTF
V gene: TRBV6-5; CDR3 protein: CASSSGPLVGYTF
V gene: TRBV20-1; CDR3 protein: CSARERRTINEQFF
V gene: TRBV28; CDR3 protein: CASNPLTGEDGYTF
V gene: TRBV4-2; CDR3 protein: CASSAEIGTSTSNQPQHF
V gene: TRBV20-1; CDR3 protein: CSARPTANYGYTF
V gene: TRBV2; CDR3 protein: CASSDPRWLYSYEQYF
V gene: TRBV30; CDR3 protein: CAWSVGASGSLHPVETQYF
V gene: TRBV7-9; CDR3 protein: CASSFAGDEQFF
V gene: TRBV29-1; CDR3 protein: CSHKGSSTDTQYF